Each of the 25 T cell receptor beta chains below was sequenced from the same sample in a study of radiotherapy plus CTLA-4 blockade in lung cancer. Clones were read by immunoSEQ multiplex PCR, and TCRdb kept only the in-frame ones, dropping some. The repertoire includes more than 55,000 clones, approximately 84% of them detected once, and around 6% sits in the top ten. Material: peripheral blood, obtained from a patient treated with radiotherapy plus ipilimumab. These TCRs come from a human donor with non-small cell lung cancer whose response to radiotherapy plus ipilimumab could not be evaluated.

In this sample, this clone turned up once. One end of the junction does not line up with germline, which may come from a read error. V usage is TRBV19 and J usage is TRBJ1-1; TRBD1 agrees at 12 bases. The CDR3 has 16 residues. Germline V lookup: CDR1 LNHDA, CDR2 SQIVND (reference sequence). The CDR3 coding sequence is TGTGCCAATAGTATAGGGACAGGGGGCCTAAACACTGAAGCTTTCTTT. Translating it yields CANSIGTGGLNTEAFF.

The chain joins TRBV5-1 to TRBJ2-7, with a possible D match to TRBD1 (5 bases). This CDR3 has 12 residues. The V gene lost 4 bases and the J gene lost 3 bases, with 8 bases spanning the gap. Germline assignment: CDR1 SGHRS and CDR2 YFSETQ. The CDR3 is CASSDSFYEQYF. The CDR3 nucleotides read TGCGCCAGCAGCGACAGTTTCTACGAGCAGTACTTC.

The table lists this clone with a few counts. This sample also contains other DNA sequences that code for the same CDR3. The chain links TRBV6-5 to TRBJ1-2; the D gene is possibly TRBD1 (6 bases). The length of the CDR3 is 14 residues. Trimming removed 5 bases at V and 4 bases at J, with 14 bases between. Germline V CDR1 and CDR2: MNHEY, SVGAGI. The CDR3 DNA reads TGTGCCAGCAGTGAACCCGGACAGCTCTATGGCTACACCTTC. This translates into CASSEPGQLYGYTF.

This chain uses TRBV5-1 with TRBJ2-3; TRBD2 matches 12 bases. V lost 4 bases and J lost 0; bases outside the gene matches: 3. Germline CDR1 and CDR2: SGHRS and YFSETQ. The CDR3 is 16 residues long. The CDR3 loop reads CASSTGLAGSTDTQYF. CDR3 in DNA: TGCGCCAGCAGCACCGGACTAGCGGGAAGCACAGATACGCAGTATTTT.

The V and J genes are TRBV28 and TRBJ2-7; D may be TRBD1 (6 bases). CDR3 length: 15 amino acids. V dropped 6 bases and J dropped 7 bases, with 22 bases sitting between them. CDR1 and CDR2 (germline): MDHEN, SYDVKM. The CDR3 DNA sequence: TGTGCCAGCAGCAACTCGGGACACCGAAATAAGGAGCAGTACTTC. Protein sequence: CASSNSGHRNKEQYF.

This chain uses TRBV5-1 with TRBJ2-2; 7 nucleotides match TRBD1. J gave up 5 bases and V 0 bases, and 10 bases lay outside the gene matches. The CDR3 spans 17 residues. Germline CDR1 and CDR2: SGHRS and YFSETQ. The CDR3 reads CASSLGEGGAPTGELFF. The CDR3 nucleotides are TGCGCCAGCAGCTTGGGAGAAGGGGGCGCCCCGACCGGGGAGCTGTTTTTT.

This chain connects TRBV5-1 to TRBJ2-7; D possibly corresponds to TRBD2 (6 bases). This CDR3 comprises 15 residues. The ends were cut back, 6 bases at V and 2 bases at J, with 18 bases in the middle. Looked up from germline, CDR1 is SGHRS and CDR2 is YFSETQ. Written as DNA, the CDR3 is TGCGCCAGCATATTATCCGGGGGATCCCCCTACGAGCAGTACTTC. It encodes CASILSGGSPYEQYF.

V and J are TRBV5-4 and TRBJ2-5; tentative D call: TRBD2 (6 bases). Deletions cut 4 bases from V and 4 bases from J, with 20 bases between. The CDR3 spans 16 residues. Germline CDR1 reads SGHNT; CDR2 reads YYREEE (reference sequence). The CDR3 region is CASSRTHGGPIETQYF. CDR3 nucleotides: TGTGCCAGCAGCCGGACTCACGGGGGACCAATAGAGACCCAGTACTTC.

This chain connects TRBV9 to TRBJ2-1, with 7 bases identical to TRBD1. V gave up 2 bases and J gave up 4 bases; unmatched junction bases: 3. The CDR3 runs 14 residues. The germline V gene encodes CDR1 SGDLS and CDR2 YYNGEE. The CDR3 nucleotides are TGTGCCAGCAGCGTTGAGACAGGGTACAATGAGCAGTTCTTC. Its protein is CASSVETGYNEQFF.

This chain joins TRBV11-2 and TRBJ2-7; 8 bases fit TRBD1. In germline, CDR1 is SGHAT, CDR2 FQNNGV. V lost 5 bases to trimming and J lost 6 bases; unmatched junction nucleotides: 6. This CDR3 region has 13 residues. CDR3 sequence reads: CASSPGQGFEQYF. CDR3 nucleotide sequence: TGTGCCAGCAGCCCCGGACAGGGCTTCGAGCAGTACTTC.

The chain links TRBV2 to TRBJ1-6; 7 bases fit TRBD1. V was clipped by 6 bases and J by 6 bases; unmatched bases: 8. Germline V lookup: CDR1 SNHLY, CDR2 FYNNEI. CDR3 size: 15 residues. CDR3 region: CASSLTGTVNSPLHF. The CDR3 coding sequence is TGTGCCAGCAGCCTAACCGGGACAGTTAATTCACCCCTCCACTTT.

The gene calls are TRBV7-6 and TRBJ2-1, with D possibly being TRBD1 (7 bases). Germline lookup yields CDR1 SGHVS and CDR2 FNYEAQ. Deletions cut 1 base from V and 3 bases from J, with 16 bases between. This CDR3 is 17 amino acids long. The CDR3 DNA follows: TGTGCCAGCAGCTTAGAGCCCCGACAGGGAGGCTACAATGAGCAGTTCTTC. Its protein product is CASSLEPRQGGYNEQFF.

This clone turned up a few times. The V gene is TRBV5-1, the J gene TRBJ2-1; weak D call: TRBD2 (6 bases). This CDR3 is 13 amino acids long. Germline lookup yields CDR1 SGHRS and CDR2 YFSETQ. Trimming shortened V by 4 bases and J by 7 bases, and 12 bases separated the two germline ends. CDR3 DNA sequence: TGCGCCAGCAGCCCAGGCGGGGCTAATGAGCAGTTCTTC. Amino acids: CASSPGGANEQFF.

The J gene is TRBJ2-5, the V gene TRBV7-8, with TRBD2 identical over 7 bases. V was clipped by 5 bases and J by 9 bases; unmatched bases: 15. This CDR3 contains 15 residues. CDR1 and CDR2 from the germline V gene are SGHVS and FQNEAQ. The CDR3 bases are TGTGCCAGCAGCAAGGCTAGCGGAGCCTGGGGGGCCCAGTACTTC. Translated: CASSKASGAWGAQYF. Based on the CDR3 plus reference TRBV7-8 and TRBJ2-5, the full variable domain is GAGVSQSPRYKVAKRGQDVALRCDPISGHVSLFWYQQALGQGPEFLTYFQNEAQLDKSGLPSDRFFAERPEGSVSTLKIQRTQQEDSAVYLCASSKASGAWGAQYFGPGTRLLVL.

The rearrangement uses TRBV7-9 and TRBJ2-7; a weak D match, TRBD2 (5 bases). The germline CDR1 and CDR2 sequences are SEHNR and FQNEAQ (reference sequence). The V end was cut by 5 bases, the J end by 7 bases, with 18 bases between. CDR3 length equals 14 residues. CDR3 loop: CASSPWTGIGEQYF. The CDR3 DNA is TGTGCCAGCAGCCCATGGACTGGGATTGGAGAGCAGTACTTC.

This sequence joins TRBV18 and TRBJ1-1; 7 bases agree with TRBD1. Germline CDR1 reads KGHSH; CDR2 reads LQKENI. The CDR3 loop spans 13 amino acids. With V trimmed by 6 bases and J by 1 base, 2 bases remained unmatched. CDR3 in amino acids: CASSRQGNTEAFF. The CDR3 DNA is TGTGCCAGCTCCCGACAGGGGAACACTGAAGCTTTCTTT.

In this sample, this clone turned up a few times. The chain carries TRBV2 and TRBJ2-1; 15 bases line up with TRBD2. Trimming took 5 bases from V and 2 from J; bases not matched to a gene: 7. Germline CDR1 SNHLY, CDR2 FYNNEI. CDR3 length equals 18 residues. The DNA for the CDR3 is TGTGCCAGCAGTAAGCGGACTAGCGGGAGGGCCGCCTACAATGAGCAGTTCTTC. It codes for CASSKRTSGRAAYNEQFF. Based on the CDR3 plus reference TRBV2 and TRBJ2-1, the full variable domain is EPEVTQTPSHQVTQMGQEVILRCVPISNHLYFYWYRQILGQKVEFLVSFYNNEISEKSEIFDDQFSVERPDGSNFTLKIRSTKLEDSAMYFCASSKRTSGRAAYNEQFFGPGTRLTVL.

The chain uses TRBV5-1 and TRBJ2-3; D is possibly TRBD1 (6 bases). This CDR3 spans 14 amino acids. Trimming removed 0 bases at V and 7 bases at J, with 12 bases between. Germline-derived CDR1 and CDR2 are SGHRS and YFSETQ. In nucleotides, the CDR3 is TGCGCCAGCAGCTTGGAGGCAGGGACAAATACGCAGTATTTT. Translation gives CASSLEAGTNTQYF.

This clone is medium-sized by share. This chain joins TRBV4-3 and TRBJ2-7; 9 positions match TRBD2. V trimming: 0 bases; J trimming: 2 bases; junction bases outside the gene matches: 5. The CDR3 consists of 16 residues. Germline CDR1 LGHNA, CDR2 YSLEER. CDR3 DNA sequence: TGCGCCAGCAGCCAAGATTTAGCGGGGGCCCCCTACGAGCAGTACTTC. Protein sequence: CASSQDLAGAPYEQYF.

This clone appeared once. V and J are TRBV18 and TRBJ2-5; unclear D gene. This CDR3 is 14 amino acids long. V was pared by 1 base and J by 2 bases, with 8 bases between. The germline V gene encodes CDR1 KGHSH and CDR2 LQKENI. In nucleotides, the CDR3 is TGTGCCAGCTCACCACTGCTCAGTCAAGAGACCCAGTACTTC. This encodes CASSPLLSQETQYF.

The chain uses TRBV5-6 and TRBJ2-3; TRBD2 aligns across 11 bases. In germline, CDR1 is SGHDT, CDR2 YYEEEE. J gave up 7 bases and V 3 bases, and 4 bases lay outside the gene matches. The CDR3 is 14 amino acids. CDR3 DNA: TGTGCCAGCAGCTCCGGGACTAGCGGTTATACGCAGTATTTT. This encodes CASSSGTSGYTQYF.

This chain uses TRBV11-2 with TRBJ2-5; D is perhaps TRBD2 (5 bases). The V and J ends lost 7 bases and 2 bases respectively, with 11 bases between them. Germline-derived CDR1 and CDR2 are SGHAT and FQNNGV. The CDR3 extends over 13 amino acids. CDR3: CASMRLPQETQYF. CDR3 in DNA: TGTGCCAGCATGAGACTACCTCAAGAGACCCAGTACTTC. Filled out from reference TRBV11-2 and TRBJ2-5, the complete variable domain reads EAGVAQSPRYKIIEKRQSVAFWCNPISGHATLYWYQQILGQGPKLLIQFQNNGVVDDSQLPKDRFSAERLKGVDSTLKIQPAKLEDSAVYLCASMRLPQETQYFGPGTRLLVL.

The genes are TRBV7-2 and TRBJ2-3, with 7 bases identical to TRBD1. Germline CDR1 reads SGHTA; CDR2 reads FQGNSA. With V trimmed by 4 bases and J by 0 bases, 7 bases remained unmatched. The CDR3 covers 16 residues. The CDR3, as DNA: TGTGCCAGCAGCTGGCTGGACAGGTATAGCACAGATACGCAGTATTTT. This encodes CASSWLDRYSTDTQYF.

The chain employs TRBV15 and TRBJ2-3; TRBD2 agrees at 7 bases. The length of the CDR3 is 13 residues. CDR1 LNHNV and CDR2 YYDKDF come from the germline V gene (reference sequence). Trimming at V came to 8 bases and at J to 2 bases, leaving 4 bases not matched to a gene. The CDR3 DNA is TGTGCCACCCTAGCGGTAGACACAGATACGCAGTATTTT. It translates to CATLAVDTDTQYF.

The chain joins TRBV19 to TRBJ1-1, with TRBD1 matching 7 bases. The V gene's germline CDR1 is LNHDA and CDR2 SQIVND (reference sequence). Trimming removed 4 bases from V and 0 bases from J; junction bases left unmatched: 5. The CDR3 has 15 residues. The CDR3 nucleotides are TGTGCCAGTAGTAAGGGACAGCTCATGAACACTGAAGCTTTCTTT. Translation: CASSKGQLMNTEAFF.